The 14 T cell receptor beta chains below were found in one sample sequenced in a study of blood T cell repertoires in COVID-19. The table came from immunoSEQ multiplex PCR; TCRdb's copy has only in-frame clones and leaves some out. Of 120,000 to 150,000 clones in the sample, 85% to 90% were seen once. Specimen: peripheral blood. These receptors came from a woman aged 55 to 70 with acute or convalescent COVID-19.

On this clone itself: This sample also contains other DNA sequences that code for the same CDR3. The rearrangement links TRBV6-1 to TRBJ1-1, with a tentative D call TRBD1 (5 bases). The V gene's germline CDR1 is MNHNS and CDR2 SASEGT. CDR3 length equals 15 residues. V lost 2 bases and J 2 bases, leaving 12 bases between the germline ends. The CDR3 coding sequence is TGTGCCAGCAGTGAACCAGCGGGGGTAAACACTGAAGCTTTCTTT. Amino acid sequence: CASSEPAGVNTEAFF.

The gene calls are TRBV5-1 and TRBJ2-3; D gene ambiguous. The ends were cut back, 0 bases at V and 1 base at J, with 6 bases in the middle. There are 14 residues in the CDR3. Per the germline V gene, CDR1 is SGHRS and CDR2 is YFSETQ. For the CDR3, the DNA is TGCGCCAGCAGCTTGGCCTTCGGCACAGATACGCAGTATTTT. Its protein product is CASSLAFGTDTQYF.

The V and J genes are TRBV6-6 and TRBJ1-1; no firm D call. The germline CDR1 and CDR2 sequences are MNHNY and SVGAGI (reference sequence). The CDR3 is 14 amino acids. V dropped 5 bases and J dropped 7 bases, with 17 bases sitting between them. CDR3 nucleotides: TGTGCCAGCAGTCATACCCCCCAATCGGGTGAAGCTTTCTTT. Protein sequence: CASSHTPQSGEAFF.

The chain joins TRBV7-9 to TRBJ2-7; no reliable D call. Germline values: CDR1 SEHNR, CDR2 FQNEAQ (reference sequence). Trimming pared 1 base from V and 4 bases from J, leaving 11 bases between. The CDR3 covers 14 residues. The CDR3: CASSLGTENYEQYF. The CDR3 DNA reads TGTGCCAGCAGCTTAGGTACAGAAAATTACGAGCAGTACTTC.

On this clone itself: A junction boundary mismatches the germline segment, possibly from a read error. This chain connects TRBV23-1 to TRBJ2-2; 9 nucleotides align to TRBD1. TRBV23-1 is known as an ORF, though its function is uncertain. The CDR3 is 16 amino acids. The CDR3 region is CASSQPRDREFRGAVF. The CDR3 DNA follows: TGCGCCAGCAGTCAACCCCGGGACAGGGAATTCCGGGGAGCTGTTTTT.

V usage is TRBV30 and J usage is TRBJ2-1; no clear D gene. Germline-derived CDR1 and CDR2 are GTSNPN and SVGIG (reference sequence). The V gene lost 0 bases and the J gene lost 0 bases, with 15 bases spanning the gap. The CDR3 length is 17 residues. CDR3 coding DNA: TGTGCCTGGAGTGTACAAGTGGGCAAGAGCTCCTACAATGAGCAGTTCTTC. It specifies CAWSVQVGKSSYNEQFF.

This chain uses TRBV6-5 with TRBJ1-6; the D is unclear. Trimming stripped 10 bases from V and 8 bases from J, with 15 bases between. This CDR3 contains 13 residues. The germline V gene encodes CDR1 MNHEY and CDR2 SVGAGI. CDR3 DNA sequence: TGTGCCACCACGAGGGCCTGGGATTCACCCCTCCACTTT. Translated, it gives CATTRAWDSPLHF.

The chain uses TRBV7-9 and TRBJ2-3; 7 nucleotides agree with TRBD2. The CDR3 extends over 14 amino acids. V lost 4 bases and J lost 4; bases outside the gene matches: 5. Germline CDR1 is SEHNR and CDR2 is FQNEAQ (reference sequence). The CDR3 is CASSSIGGADTQYF. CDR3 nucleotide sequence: TGTGCCAGCAGCTCGATTGGGGGGGCAGATACGCAGTATTTT.

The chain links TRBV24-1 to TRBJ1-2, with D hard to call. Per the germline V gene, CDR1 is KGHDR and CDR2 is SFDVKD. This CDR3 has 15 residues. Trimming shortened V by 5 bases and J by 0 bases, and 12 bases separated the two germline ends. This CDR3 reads CATSVAGPSNYGYTF. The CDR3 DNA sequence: TGTGCCACCAGTGTGGCAGGTCCTTCTAACTATGGCTACACCTTC.

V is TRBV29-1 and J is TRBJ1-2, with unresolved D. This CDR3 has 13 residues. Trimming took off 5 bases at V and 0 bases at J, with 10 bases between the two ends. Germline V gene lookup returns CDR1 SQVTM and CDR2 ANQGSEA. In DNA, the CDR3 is TGCAGCGTTTCGAGGGTGGCTAACTATGGCTACACCTTC. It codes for CSVSRVANYGYTF.

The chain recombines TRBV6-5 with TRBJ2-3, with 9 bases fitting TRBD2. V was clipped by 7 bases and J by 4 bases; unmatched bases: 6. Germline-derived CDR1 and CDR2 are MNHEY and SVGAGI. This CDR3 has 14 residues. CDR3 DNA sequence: TGTGCCAGCAACCCGGGACTAGCCCCAGATACGCAGTATTTT. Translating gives CASNPGLAPDTQYF.

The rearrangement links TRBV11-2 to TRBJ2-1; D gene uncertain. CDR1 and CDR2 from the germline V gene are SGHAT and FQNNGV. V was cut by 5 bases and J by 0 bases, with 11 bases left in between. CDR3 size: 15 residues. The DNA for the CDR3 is TGTGCCAGCAGCCGACTTATCAGCTCCTACAATGAGCAGTTCTTC. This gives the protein CASSRLISSYNEQFF. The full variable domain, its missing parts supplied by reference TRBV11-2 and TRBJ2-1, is EAGVAQSPRYKIIEKRQSVAFWCNPISGHATLYWYQQILGQGPKLLIQFQNNGVVDDSQLPKDRFSAERLKGVDSTLKIQPAKLEDSAVYLCASSRLISSYNEQFFGPGTRLTVL.

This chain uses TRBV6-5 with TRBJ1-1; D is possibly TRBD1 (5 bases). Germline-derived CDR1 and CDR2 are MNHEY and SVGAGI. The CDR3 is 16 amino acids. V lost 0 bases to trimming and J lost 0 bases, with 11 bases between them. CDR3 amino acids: CASSYSGGDMNTEAFF. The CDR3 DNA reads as TGTGCCAGCAGTTACTCAGGAGGGGATATGAACACTGAAGCTTTCTTT.

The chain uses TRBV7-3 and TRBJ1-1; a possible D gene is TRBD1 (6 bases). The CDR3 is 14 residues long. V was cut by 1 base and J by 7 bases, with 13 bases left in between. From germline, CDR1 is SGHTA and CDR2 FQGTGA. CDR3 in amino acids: CASSLSGQLGEAFF. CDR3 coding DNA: TGTGCCAGCAGCTTAAGCGGACAGTTAGGTGAAGCTTTCTTT.